The clone carrying this T cell receptor beta chain was counted between two and nine times. Its target is not known. This entry is derived from a study of T cells in Graves' hyperthyroidism and ophthalmopathy. Study-level background: Once the initial diagnosis was made, peripheral blood was obtained before any treatment. General study points: Most thyroid clonotypes that were expanded above 0.001 also turned up in blood. The model made its ophthalmopathy prediction, and onset followed a median approximately 6.5 months later.

There are 14 residues in the CDR3. Trimming removed 1 base at V and 0 bases at J, with 1 base between. Germline CDR1 MNHEY, CDR2 SVGAGI. Patients aged 18 to 65 had newly diagnosed hyperthyroidism that had lasted under 2 months. Amplification of TCR beta CDR3 regions was performed using RNA transcripts as template. The TCR CDR3 was amplified in a first-round RT-PCR using the HTBI primer set. In TCRdb, the multiplex PCR reads were re-called with MiXCR into one record per CDR3 protein. Of around 340,000 distinct CDR3 sequences in the sample, approximately 15% were seen once. The chain is built from TRBV6-5 and TRBJ2-6; D remains unclear. The specimen sequenced was blood. This clonotype was sampled from a woman in her twenties or thirties with Graves' hyperthyroidism. CDR3: CASSYFSGANVLTF. CDR3 in DNA: TGTGCCAGCAGTTACTTCTCTGGGGCCAACGTCCTGACTTTC.